This record covers a single TCR beta chain. The germline gives CDR1 SGHAT, CDR2 FQNNGV. The CDR3 has 13 amino acids. Trimming cost V 3 bases and J 10 bases; bases outside gene matches: 4. Blood samples were obtained at baseline, cycle 4 day 1, and cycle 7 day 1. The record originates from a study of OX40 agonist ivuxolimab in advanced cancers. Turning to the study itself: At doses from 0.01 to 10 mg/kg, patients were given intravenous ivuxolimab every 2 weeks.

Assay used: immunoSEQ multiplex PCR; TCRdb lists only in-frame clones, some missing. The profile covers about 36,000 clones, with about 80% appearing a single time and approximately 18% taken by the ten largest. The sample in question was CD4+ or CD8+ T cells sorted from blood, obtained in a trial of the OX40 agonist ivuxolimab. This TCR came from an adult with an advanced solid tumor such as melanoma, head and neck, liver or kidney cancer. This rearrangement joins TRBV11-2 to TRBJ2-1; 9 positions match TRBD2. CDR3 coding DNA: TGTGCCAGCAGCTTGGGACTAGCATACGAGCAGTTCTTC. Translation gives CASSLGLAYEQFF. Combining the CDR3 with reference TRBV11-2 and TRBJ2-1 gives the whole variable domain EAGVAQSPRYKIIEKRQSVAFWCNPISGHATLYWYQQILGQGPKLLIQFQNNGVVDDSQLPKDRFSAERLKGVDSTLKIQPAKLEDSAVYLCASSLGLAYEQFFGPGTRLTVL.